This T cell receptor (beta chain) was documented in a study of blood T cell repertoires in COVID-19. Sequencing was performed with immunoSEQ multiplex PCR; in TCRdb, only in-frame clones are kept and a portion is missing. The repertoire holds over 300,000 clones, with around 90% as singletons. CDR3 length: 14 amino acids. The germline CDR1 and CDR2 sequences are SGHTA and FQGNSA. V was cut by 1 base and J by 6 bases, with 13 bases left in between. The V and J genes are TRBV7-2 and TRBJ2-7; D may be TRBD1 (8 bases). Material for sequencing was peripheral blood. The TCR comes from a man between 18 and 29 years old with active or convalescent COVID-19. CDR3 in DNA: TGTGCCAGCAGCTTAGAGACAGGGGAGGGCGAGCAGTACTTC. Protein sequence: CASSLETGEGEQYF.